The rows below give T cell receptor beta chains drawn from one sample of a study of blood T cells in healthy people across ages. Via MiXCR, TCRdb re-called the 5' RACE reads, giving one row per CDR3 protein. Of just over 1 million distinct CDR3 sequences listed, 35% to 55% are singletons. The material sequenced was blood. Receptors originate from a woman aged 60-75 years in good health. The CDR3 runs from the conserved cysteine through the conserved F or W. D genes are given only for firm matches. Part of the rows lack a size; the others show once, few, many or a class for expanded clones.

V: TRBV5-1
size: few
J: TRBJ1-2
D: NA
CDR3: CASSFARVQGYTF
DNA: TGCGCCAGCAGCTTCGCCAGGGTACAAGGCTACACCTTC

V: TRBV20-1
size: NA
J: TRBJ2-3
D: TRBD2
CDR3: CSARDPRGLAGVIDTQYF
DNA: TGCAGTGCTAGAGACCCCCGGGGACTAGCGGGGGTTATAGATACGCAGTATTTT

V: TRBV15
size: NA
J: TRBJ2-3
D: TRBD1
CDR3: CATRGGSWVDTQYF
DNA: TGTGCCACCCGAGGGGGCAGTTGGGTAGATACGCAGTATTTT

V: TRBV5-1
size: NA
J: TRBJ2-6
D: NA
CDR3: CASSLEARSGANVLTF
DNA: TGCGCCAGCAGCTTGGAGGCCCGCTCTGGGGCCAACGTCCTGACTTTC

V: TRBV15
size: few
J: TRBJ2-3
D: NA
CDR3: CATNPDRKGTQYF
DNA: TGTGCCACCAACCCGGACCGCAAGGGGACGCAGTATTTT

V: TRBV10-3
size: many
J: TRBJ1-4
D: NA
CDR3: CAIRDKNEKLFF
DNA: TGTGCCATCAGGGACAAAAATGAAAAACTGTTTTTT

V: TRBV6-6
size: NA
J: TRBJ2-7
D: TRBD2
CDR3: CASRGTSGNPVEQYF
DNA: TGTGCCAGCAGGGGGACTAGCGGTAACCCCGTAGAGCAGTACTTC

V: TRBV6-5
size: NA
J: TRBJ2-4
D: NA
CDR3: CASSYHSAPGNKNIQYF
DNA: TGTGCCAGCAGTTACCATAGCGCACCCGGGAATAAAAACATTCAGTACTTC

V: TRBV27
size: few
J: TRBJ1-6
D: NA
CDR3: CASSFDSANSPLHF
DNA: TGTGCCAGCAGTTTCGACAGCGCTAATTCACCCCTCCACTTT

V: TRBV27
size: many
J: TRBJ2-1
D: TRBD1
CDR3: CASGTGRAYNEQFF
DNA: TGTGCCAGCGGGACAGGCAGGGCCTACAATGAGCAGTTCTTC

V: TRBV3-1
size: NA
J: TRBJ2-2
D: NA
CDR3: CASSQDPGGGELFF
DNA: TGTGCCAGCAGCCAAGATCCCGGGGGCGGGGAGCTGTTTTTT

V: TRBV5-1
size: many
J: TRBJ2-5
D: NA
CDR3: CASGGDRGSNEQYF
DNA: TGCGCCAGCGGGGGAGACAGAGGGTCCAATGAGCAGTACTTC

V: TRBV29-1
size: NA
J: TRBJ2-2
D: TRBD1
CDR3: CSGGQGGNTGELFF
DNA: TGCAGCGGTGGACAGGGTGGGAACACCGGGGAGCTGTTTTTT

V: TRBV6-5
size: once
J: TRBJ1-3
D: NA
CDR3: CASKVPTGNTIYF
DNA: TGTGCCAGCAAGGTTCCGACGGGAAACACCATATATTTT

V: TRBV11-2
size: once
J: TRBJ1-2
D: NA
CDR3: CASSLAQWDIVYGYTF
DNA: TGTGCCAGCAGCTTAGCGCAGTGGGACATCGTTTATGGCTACACCTTC

V: TRBV20-1
size: NA
J: TRBJ1-6
D: NA
CDR3: CSARDKGPNSPLHF
DNA: TGCAGTGCTAGAGATAAGGGCCCAAATTCACCCCTCCACTTT

V: TRBV3-1
size: few
J: TRBJ2-3
D: TRBD2
CDR3: CASSPESSGRATDTQYF
DNA: TGTGCCAGCAGCCCAGAAAGTAGCGGGAGGGCGACAGATACGCAGTATTTT

V: TRBV20-1
size: few
J: TRBJ2-1
D: TRBD2
CDR3: CSTPAGTSMNEQFF
DNA: TGCAGTACCCCGGCCGGGACTAGTATGAATGAGCAGTTCTTC

V: TRBV16
size: NA
J: TRBJ2-7
D: TRBD2
CDR3: CASSPVSSGRLNEQYF
DNA: TGTGCCAGCAGCCCCGTCTCTAGCGGGAGATTGAACGAGCAGTACTTC

V: TRBV15
size: NA
J: TRBJ1-2
D: NA
CDR3: CATSRGDISYGYTF
DNA: TGTGCCACCAGCAGAGGGGACATCAGCTATGGCTACACCTTC

V: TRBV6-5
size: few
J: TRBJ2-5
D: NA
CDR3: CASSAWGGETQYF
DNA: TGTGCCAGCAGCGCGTGGGGTGGGGAGACCCAGTACTTC

V: TRBV2
size: few
J: TRBJ2-3
D: TRBD1
CDR3: CASILGQGVTDTQYF
DNA: TGTGCCAGCATCCTGGGACAGGGTGTCACAGATACGCAGTATTTT

V: TRBV6-5
size: few
J: TRBJ2-7
D: NA
CDR3: CASTRLPRQSYEQYF
DNA: TGTGCCAGCACCCGACTACCGAGACAGTCCTACGAGCAGTACTTC

V: TRBV29-1
size: few
J: TRBJ2-7
D: NA
CDR3: CSVEGDTYEQYF
DNA: TGCAGCGTTGAAGGGGACACCTACGAGCAGTACTTC

V: TRBV5-5
size: NA
J: TRBJ2-7
D: TRBD1
CDR3: CASSRIRDRVGYEQYF
DNA: TGTGCCAGCAGCAGAATCCGGGACAGGGTGGGCTACGAGCAGTACTTC

V: TRBV25-1
size: many
J: TRBJ1-4
D: NA
CDR3: CASSDRQSWATNEKLFF
DNA: TGTGCCAGCAGTGATCGACAGAGTTGGGCAACTAATGAAAAACTGTTTTTT

V: TRBV29-1
size: few
J: TRBJ2-7
D: NA
CDR3: CSVVWWNSYEQYF
DNA: TGCAGCGTTGTATGGTGGAACTCCTACGAGCAGTACTTC

V: TRBV15
size: NA
J: TRBJ2-7
D: NA
CDR3: CATSRTGYEQYF
DNA: TGTGCCACCAGCAGAACAGGCTACGAGCAGTACTTC

V: TRBV5-1
size: NA
J: TRBJ1-1
D: NA
CDR3: CASSVDSLNTEAFF
DNA: TGCGCCAGCAGCGTCGACAGCTTGAACACTGAAGCTTTCTTT

V: TRBV7-9
size: NA
J: TRBJ1-4
D: TRBD1
CDR3: CASSETGQTNEKLFF
DNA: TGTGCCAGCAGCGAGACGGGACAGACTAATGAAAAACTGTTTTTT

V: TRBV11-3
size: few
J: TRBJ1-1
D: NA
CDR3: CASSHGRAEAFF
DNA: TGTGCCAGCAGCCATGGCCGGGCTGAAGCTTTCTTT

V: TRBV9
size: NA
J: TRBJ2-1
D: NA
CDR3: CASSWGTAGNEQFF
DNA: TGTGCCAGCTCGTGGGGAACCGCCGGCAATGAGCAGTTCTTC

V: TRBV20-1
size: NA
J: TRBJ2-7
D: NA
CDR3: CSALGTVSSYEQYF
DNA: TGCAGTGCCCTCGGGACGGTGAGCTCCTACGAGCAGTACTTC